A selection of T cell receptor beta chains follows, all from one sample in a study of T-cell reconstitution after alpha-beta-depleted transplantation in children. In TCRdb, the PCR reads were re-called with MiXCR into one record per CDR3 protein. The data show around 100,000 distinct CDR3 sequences, 10% seen once. The sequences come from PBMCs, collected before TCRalphabeta/CD19-depleted stem cell transplant. Receptor source: a boy younger than 10 with acute lymphoblastic leukemia, due to receive a stem cell transplant. Both conserved end residues are part of each CDR3. Fields, in order: clone size, V gene, J gene, D gene, CDR3 protein, CDR3 DNA. A D gene is named only where the DNA matches it firmly. A row's size may be missing; if present it is once, few, many or a size class.

few,TRBV5-1,TRBJ2-5,TRBD2,CASSYSGIGETQYF,TGCGCCAGCAGCTATAGCGGGATAGGAGAGACCCAGTACTTC
few,TRBV9,TRBJ2-3,NA,CASSVARVGTDTQYF,TGTGCCAGCAGCGTAGCTAGGGTGGGCACAGATACGCAGTATTTT
NA,TRBV5-1,TRBJ2-7,NA,CASSVPGRVYEQYF,TGCGCCAGCAGCGTTCCGGGCAGGGTCTACGAGCAGTACTTC
NA,TRBV5-1,TRBJ2-6,NA,CASARVPFNSGANVLTF,TGCGCCAGCGCCCGGGTCCCTTTCAACTCTGGGGCCAACGTCCTGACTTTC
NA,TRBV30,TRBJ2-2,NA,CAWSKHRAVDTGELFF,TGTGCCTGGAGTAAGCACAGGGCGGTCGACACCGGGGAGCTGTTTTTT
many,TRBV7-2,TRBJ2-2,NA,CASSPRVPGELFF,TGTGCCAGCAGCCCCCGCGTTCCCGGGGAGCTGTTTTTT
few,TRBV15,TRBJ2-7,NA,CATSGPEGAMSSYEQYF,TGTGCCACCAGCGGTCCAGAGGGAGCGATGAGCTCCTACGAGCAGTACTTC
many,TRBV6-5,TRBJ2-5,NA,CASSYSTLVFETQYF,TGTGCCAGCAGTTACTCGACTTTAGTATTTGAGACCCAGTACTTC
many,TRBV5-1,TRBJ2-5,NA,CASSISLVRQETQYF,TGCGCCAGCAGCATCTCCCTTGTACGGCAAGAGACCCAGTACTTC
many,TRBV7-8,TRBJ2-1,NA,CASSLMVSGDEQFF,TGTGCCAGCAGCTTGATGGTGTCGGGTGATGAGCAGTTCTTC
NA,TRBV6-1,TRBJ2-3,TRBD1,CASSGPPDRGLSDTQYF,TGTGCCAGCAGTGGGCCCCCGGACAGGGGGTTGTCAGATACGCAGTATTTT
few,TRBV6-5,TRBJ2-1,NA,CASSRIEGQEGEQFF,TGTGCCAGCAGTCGTATAGAAGGGCAGGAAGGTGAGCAGTTCTTC
many,TRBV6-5,TRBJ2-3,TRBD2,CASSSQRENADTQYF,TGTGCCAGCAGTTCGCAGCGGGAGAATGCAGATACGCAGTATTTT
many,TRBV12-3/TRBV12-4,TRBJ2-1,TRBD2,CASNLRLAGRYNEQFF,TGTGCCAGCAACCTGCGACTAGCGGGACGCTACAATGAGCAGTTCTTC
NA,TRBV27,TRBJ1-3,NA,CASSITGTAGNTIYF,TGTGCCAGCAGTATTACCGGGACGGCTGGAAACACCATATATTTT
many,TRBV12-3/TRBV12-4,TRBJ1-5,NA,CASSLERIGQPQHF,TGTGCCAGCAGTTTAGAGCGAATCGGTCAGCCCCAGCATTTT